The 30 T cell receptor beta chains listed next were all sequenced from one sample in a study of OX40 agonist ivuxolimab in advanced cancers. Measured with immunoSEQ multiplex PCR; TCRdb has only the in-frame clones, and not every one. In the table there are 65,000 to 95,000 clones, roughly nine tenths of which are singletons. Specimen: CD4+ or CD8+ T cells sorted from blood, collected in a trial of the OX40 agonist ivuxolimab. All receptors come from an adult with an advanced solid tumor such as melanoma, head and neck, liver or kidney cancer.

This chain uses TRBV11-2 with TRBJ1-4, with D maybe TRBD1 (5 bases). V was trimmed by 4 bases and J by 8 bases, leaving 17 bases between them. In germline, CDR1 is SGHAT, CDR2 FQNNGV. CDR3 length: 15 amino acids. CDR3 nucleotides: TGTGCCAGCAGCTCCTGGGACCTTCGACCCGAAAAACTGTTTTTT. Translation gives CASSSWDLRPEKLFF.

This sequence joins TRBV10-3 and TRBJ2-7; TRBD1 might be the D (5 bases). Trimming took off 9 bases at V and 3 bases at J, with 15 bases between the two ends. CDR3 length: 13 amino acids. The germline V gene has CDR1 ENHRY and CDR2 SYGVKD. The CDR3 protein is CAIGAREHYEQYF. For the CDR3, the DNA is TGTGCCATTGGGGCGAGAGAGCACTACGAGCAGTACTTC.

The DNA for the CDR3 is TGTGCCACCAGCACTAGCGGAGCCTACAATGAGCAGTTCTTC. Translation gives CATSTSGAYNEQFF. The rearrangement uses TRBV15 and TRBJ2-1, with 7 bases matching TRBD2. The CDR3 spans 14 residues. Per the germline V gene, CDR1 is LNHNV and CDR2 is YYDKDF (reference sequence). The V and J ends lost 4 bases and 2 bases, in that order; junction bases with no gene match: 2.

This chain links TRBV5-1 with TRBJ1-2; D is possibly TRBD1 (5 bases). V shed 1 base and J shed 3 bases, with 10 bases lying between them. The germline CDR1 and CDR2 sequences are SGHRS and YFSETQ. The length of the CDR3 is 14 residues. This CDR3 is CASSLFPGDYGYTF. CDR3 nucleotides: TGCGCCAGCAGCTTGTTCCCGGGGGACTATGGCTACACCTTC. The full variable domain, its missing parts supplied by reference TRBV5-1 and TRBJ1-2, is KAGVTQTPRYLIKTRGQQVTLSCSPISGHRSVSWYQQTPGQGLQFLFEYFSETQRNKGNFPGRFSGRQFSNSRSEMNVSTLELGDSALYLCASSLFPGDYGYTFGSGTRLTVV.

The chain combines TRBV19 with TRBJ2-5, with D uncertain. The germline V gene encodes CDR1 LNHDA and CDR2 SQIVND (reference sequence). The CDR3 has 13 amino acids. Deletions cut 3 bases from V and 3 bases from J, with 8 bases between. The CDR3 DNA reads as TGTGCCAGTAGTATCCGCCGGAAAGAGACCCAGTACTTC. Encoded protein: CASSIRRKETQYF.

This clone has only one observation. This chain links TRBV6-6 with TRBJ1-3; D uncertain. There are 16 residues in the CDR3. The germline gives CDR1 MNHNY, CDR2 SVGAGI (reference sequence). V was shortened by 0 bases and J by 4 bases, with 13 bases between the two germline ends. This chain's CDR3 is CASSYSGLGLGNTIYF. The CDR3 DNA reads TGTGCCAGCAGTTACTCGGGTTTGGGCCTCGGAAACACCATATATTTT.

The J gene is TRBJ2-6, the V gene TRBV30; no firm D call. Germline V lookup: CDR1 GTSNPN, CDR2 SVGIG (reference sequence). V was trimmed by 8 bases and J by 2 bases, leaving 10 bases between them. The CDR3 runs to 13 residues. CDR3 residues: CAGGFAGANVLTF. DNA for the CDR3: TGTGCCGGTGGTTTCGCTGGGGCCAACGTCCTGACTTTC.

The chain joins TRBV18 to TRBJ2-2, with 7 bases fitting TRBD1. V lost 3 bases, J lost 2 bases, and 6 bases stayed unmatched. Per the germline V gene, CDR1 is KGHSH and CDR2 is LQKENI. CDR3 length: 16 amino acids. DNA of the CDR3: TGTGCCAGCTCACCTCCGGGACAGAGAAACACCGGGGAGCTGTTTTTT. Residues: CASSPPGQRNTGELFF.

This chain links TRBV7-9 with TRBJ2-1, with 10 bases matching TRBD1. The CDR3 has 16 amino acids. Losses at the gene ends were 2 bases for V and 12 bases for J; bases not matched to a gene: 13. Per the germline V gene, CDR1 is SEHNR and CDR2 is FQNEAQ (reference sequence). The CDR3 DNA is TGTGCCAGCAGCTTAACCCAAGGACAGGGGGGCGCAAGGCAGTTCTTC. Translation: CASSLTQGQGGARQFF.

V usage is TRBV5-4 and J usage is TRBJ2-7, with TRBD2 matching 12 bases. The germline gives CDR1 SGHNT, CDR2 YYREEE (reference sequence). This CDR3 is built from 16 residues. The V segment lost 4 bases and the J segment 6 bases; nucleotides outside the gene matches: 11. The CDR3 sequence is CASSPGTSGLGGEQYF. The CDR3 DNA is TGTGCCAGCAGCCCGGGGACTAGCGGGCTCGGGGGCGAGCAGTACTTC.

The chain recombines TRBV1 with TRBJ2-7; the table calls TRBD1, which could not be checked here. TRBV1 is a recognized pseudogene. This CDR3 has 14 residues. CDR3 bases: TGCACCAGCAGCCGCGACATTTTCTCCTACGAGCAGTACTTC. Its protein product is CTSSRDIFSYEQYF.

The V gene is TRBV7-9, the J gene TRBJ1-3, with D possibly matching TRBD1 (6 bases). The CDR3 extends over 15 amino acids. CDR1 SEHNR and CDR2 FQNEAQ come from the germline V gene (reference sequence). The V gene lost 5 bases and the J gene lost 2 bases, with 13 bases spanning the gap. The CDR3: CASSPTGYAGNTIYF. The CDR3 DNA sequence: TGTGCCAGCAGCCCAACAGGGTACGCTGGAAACACCATATATTTT.

The chain links TRBV5-4 to TRBJ2-1; D ambiguous. The CDR3 consists of 16 residues. Trimming left V 0 bases short and J 7 bases short, with 17 bases between. Germline-derived CDR1 and CDR2 are SGHNT and YYREEE (reference sequence). CDR3 loop: CASSLGSGGPGNEQFF. CDR3 DNA sequence: TGTGCCAGCAGCTTGGGCAGTGGTGGGCCGGGTAATGAGCAGTTCTTC.

CDR3 nucleotide sequence: TGTGCCAGCAGCCGGGACAACGGAAACACCATATATTTT. Translation gives CASSRDNGNTIYF. The rearrangement joins TRBV28 to TRBJ1-3, with D maybe TRBD1 (6 bases). The V gene's germline CDR1 is MDHEN and CDR2 SYDVKM. With 6 bases removed from V and 4 bases from J, the gap between germline ends came to 10 bases. The CDR3 sequence is 13 residues long.

CDR3 DNA: TGCGCCAGCAGCTTGGAGGCAGCCCAGTACTTC. Protein sequence: CASSLEAAQYF. The chain couples TRBV5-1 to TRBJ2-5; D is ambiguous. The CDR3 consists of 11 residues. V was pared by 0 bases and J by 9 bases, with 6 bases between. Germline V gene data show CDR1 as SGHRS and CDR2 as YFSETQ. The full variable domain, completed using reference TRBV5-1 and TRBJ2-5, is KAGVTQTPRYLIKTRGQQVTLSCSPISGHRSVSWYQQTPGQGLQFLFEYFSETQRNKGNFPGRFSGRQFSNSRSEMNVSTLELGDSALYLCASSLEAAQYFGPGTRLLVL.

The J gene is TRBJ2-1, the V gene TRBV5-8, with 7 bases fitting TRBD2. This CDR3 spans 13 amino acids. Trimming cost V 7 bases and J 9 bases; bases outside gene matches: 10. Germline values: CDR1 SGHTS, CDR2 YDEGEE. The CDR3: CASGLGGGAEQFF. CDR3 sequence (DNA): TGTGCCAGCGGATTGGGGGGAGGGGCTGAGCAGTTCTTC.

The chain couples TRBV7-3 to TRBJ2-3; 8 bases map to TRBD2. V trimming: 5 bases; J trimming: 6 bases; junction bases outside the gene matches: 10. This CDR3 comprises 15 residues. Germline CDR1 SGHTA, CDR2 FQGTGA. The CDR3 loop is CASSASGTRGDTQYF. DNA of the CDR3: TGTGCCAGCAGCGCCTCGGGGACTAGAGGGGATACGCAGTATTTT.

The J gene is TRBJ1-3, the V gene TRBV5-4, with D possibly being TRBD1 (5 bases). The CDR3 runs 13 residues. V lost 4 bases and J 4 bases, leaving 9 bases between the germline ends. Germline CDR1 SGHNT, CDR2 YYREEE (reference sequence). Written as DNA, the CDR3 is TGTGCCAGCAGCCCGGCAGGGGGAAACACCATATATTTT. Its translation: CASSPAGGNTIYF.

CDR3 sequence: CASSPNTEAFF. The CDR3 DNA reads as TGTGCCAGCAGCCCGAACACTGAAGCTTTCTTT. The chain combines TRBV27 with TRBJ1-1; D is uncertain. The length of the CDR3 is 11 residues. Germline CDR1 and CDR2: MNHEY and SMNVEV (reference sequence). Trimming left V 6 bases short and J 1 base short, with 3 bases between.

This clone was seen a single time. The rearrangement uses TRBV7-9 and TRBJ2-4, with D tentatively TRBD2 (6 bases). The V and J ends lost 1 base and 3 bases respectively, with 16 bases between them. Germline values: CDR1 SEHNR, CDR2 FQNEAQ (reference sequence). The CDR3 consists of 17 residues. CDR3 loop: CASSLGGGMVVKNIQYF. CDR3 coding DNA: TGTGCCAGCAGCTTAGGCGGCGGGATGGTTGTCAAAAACATTCAGTACTTC.

This chain uses TRBV2 with TRBJ2-7; TRBD2 aligns across 7 bases. Germline V gene lookup returns CDR1 SNHLY and CDR2 FYNNEI. J was trimmed by 6 bases and V by 6 bases; bases with no gene match: 11. The CDR3 covers 14 residues. The CDR3 DNA sequence: TGTGCCAGCAGGGAGCGGGGAGGGCTTCTCGAGCAGTACTTC. It is translated as CASRERGGLLEQYF.

This chain uses TRBV19 with TRBJ2-2; D remains unclear. CDR1 and CDR2 from the germline V gene are LNHDA and SQIVND (reference sequence). The CDR3 consists of 14 residues. V lost 3 bases, J lost 2 bases, and 7 bases lay in between. DNA of the CDR3: TGTGCCAGTAGTATCACCGGAAACACCGGGGAGCTGTTTTTT. This encodes CASSITGNTGELFF. The full variable domain, its missing parts supplied by reference TRBV19 and TRBJ2-2, is DGGITQSPKYLFRKEGQNVTLSCEQNLNHDAMYWYRQDPGQGLRLIYYSQIVNDFQKGDIAEGYSVSREKKESFPLTVTSAQKNPTAFYLCASSITGNTGELFFGEGSRLTVL.

The chain combines TRBV7-9 with TRBJ1-4; D is ambiguous. Trimming removed 5 bases from V and 0 bases from J, with 10 bases in between. The CDR3 length is 15 residues. CDR1 SEHNR and CDR2 FQNEAQ come from the germline V gene (reference sequence). The CDR3 sequence is CASSPSAATNEKLFF. The CDR3 nucleotides are TGTGCCAGCAGCCCCTCAGCTGCAACTAATGAAAAACTGTTTTTT. Based on the CDR3 plus reference TRBV7-9 and TRBJ1-4, the full variable domain is DTGVSQNPRHKITKRGQNVTFRCDPISEHNRLYWYRQTLGQGPEFLTYFQNEAQLEKSRLLSDRFSAERPKGSFSTLEIQRTEQGDSAMYLCASSPSAATNEKLFFGSGTQLSVL.

The chain carries TRBV5-1 and TRBJ2-7, with D possibly TRBD1 on 6 matching bases. V lost 4 bases, J lost 4 bases, and 9 bases lay in between. The CDR3 totals 12 residues. CDR1 is SGHRS, CDR2 YFSETQ, per germline. This chain's CDR3 is CASSKDSYEQYF. In nucleotides, the CDR3 is TGCGCCAGCAGCAAGGACAGTTACGAGCAGTACTTC.

The chain uses TRBV10-3 and TRBJ2-5, with TRBD1 identical over 9 bases. CDR1 and CDR2 from the germline V gene are ENHRY and SYGVKD. V gave up 2 bases and J gave up 2 bases; unmatched junction bases: 3. The length of the CDR3 is 15 residues. This CDR3 reads CAISEATGGQETQYF. Written as DNA, the CDR3 is TGTGCCATCAGTGAGGCGACAGGGGGTCAAGAGACCCAGTACTTC.

The gene calls are TRBV5-4 and TRBJ2-3; 12 bases are a match to TRBD2. The CDR3 loop spans 15 amino acids. Germline CDR1 reads SGHNT; CDR2 reads YYREEE (reference sequence). J was trimmed by 3 bases and V by 4 bases; bases with no gene match: 3. In DNA form, the CDR3 reads TGTGCCAGCAGCCCGACTAGCGGGAGTACAGATACGCAGTATTTT. Its protein is CASSPTSGSTDTQYF.

The chain joins TRBV28 to TRBJ2-7, with 11 bases fitting TRBD2. CDR1 and CDR2 from the germline V gene are MDHEN and SYDVKM. The V and J ends lost 4 bases and 4 bases, in that order; junction bases with no gene match: 3. This CDR3 has 14 amino acids. The CDR3 sequence: CASSSLAGGYEQYF. CDR3 nucleotide sequence: TGTGCCAGCAGTTCCTTAGCGGGAGGGTACGAGCAGTACTTC. Full variable domain (rest looked up from reference TRBV28 and TRBJ2-7): DVKVTQSSRYLVKRTGEKVFLECVQDMDHENMFWYRQDPGLGLRLIYFSYDVKMKEKGDIPEGYSVSREKKERFSLILESASTNQTSMYLCASSSLAGGYEQYFGPGTRLTVT.

This chain joins TRBV25-1 and TRBJ2-7; 10 nucleotides align to TRBD1. The CDR3 extends over 15 amino acids. V lost 1 base to trimming and J lost 9 bases; unmatched junction nucleotides: 9. The V gene's germline CDR1 is MGHDK and CDR2 SYGVNS. As DNA, the CDR3 is TGTGCCAGCAGTGAATTCTGGGACAGGGGTCCGGCGCAGTACTTC. It yields the protein CASSEFWDRGPAQYF.

This rearrangement joins TRBV28 to TRBJ1-2; 12 positions agree with TRBD1. The germline V gene encodes CDR1 MDHEN and CDR2 SYDVKM. The CDR3 spans 15 residues. Losses at the gene ends were 5 bases for V and 7 bases for J; bases not matched to a gene: 8. The CDR3 region has the DNA TGTGCCAGCAGTCCGGGACAGGGGGCTTTACGTGGCTACACCTTC. Its protein is CASSPGQGALRGYTF.

The chain is built from TRBV7-3 and TRBJ2-2, with 10 bases aligning to TRBD1. The CDR3 is 16 residues long. The trim removed 3 bases at V and 6 bases at J, leaving 7 bases unmatched. The germline V gene has CDR1 SGHTA and CDR2 FQGTGA. The CDR3 region has the DNA TGTGCCAGCAGCTTTTTGGGACAGGGGAGGCCCGGGGAGCTGTTTTTT. Translating it yields CASSFLGQGRPGELFF.